The sequence of this T cell receptor beta chain was determined in a study of blood T cell repertoires in COVID-19 (dated by TCRdb to about 2020). At the level of the whole study: Samples from collaborators originated in the United States, Italy and Spain and spanned both the acute and convalescent phases of COVID-19. A de-identified subject ID, COVID-19 status, age in years and sex were almost always included in the sample metadata. The samples were drawn from the first 160 participants of the ongoing ImmuneRACE study and from more than 1,000 subjects provided by 6 global collaborators. The repertoires were made available in a free public database intended to serve as a resource for research on the immune response to SARS-CoV-2. The prospective study material was composed of cDNA or gDNA derived from T cells, B-cell-depleted T cells, or PBMCs. Subjects who had been exposed to COVID-19, were actively infected with it, or had recovered from it provided the deeply sampled blood TCRbeta repertoires that made up the dataset. Where HLA class I and class II types were available, the types were taken from metadata supplied by the sample provider, not from assay-based typing. Study-wide conclusions, independent of this receptor: The amount of clinical and demographic metadata varied by source and participant and was provided uncurated.

Of note for this clone: The clone's antigen remains unknown. No base quality values were provided; no much bigger clone lies one nucleotide off.

Each collaborating institution followed its own protocols to collect whole blood in K2EDTA tubes. For TCRbeta analysis, collaborators shipped samples as frozen whole blood, isolated PBMCs, or DNA extracted from either of those sample types. Unmatched junction bases come to 7, with V trimmed by 0 bases and J by 8 bases. Sequences MNHEY (CDR1) and SVGEGT (CDR2) are obtained from the germline V gene. The CDR3 numbers 15 residues from cysteine through phenylalanine. The sequence is cut down to CDR3 DNA, 45 bases in frame from base 1. TCRbeta CDR3 regions were amplified from genomic DNA using the immunoSEQ Assay, a bias-controlled multiplex PCR. Regarding the original processing steps: Nucleated cell counts per sample were estimated from amplification of reference gene primers within the assay. To quantify the absolute abundance of each unique TCRbeta CDR3 rearrangement, sequence reads were collapsed and filtered. Productive Simpson clonality was computed per sample as the square root of Simpson's diversity index over productive rearrangements. Entries here come from immuneACCESS through TCRdb and include only in-frame sequences with V and J called. Some clones fail to appear in such tables; in the studies checked, an unresolved V gene covers under half of the shortfall, and the cause of the remainder is unknown. The DNA gave D and trimming, while V, J and clone size come from that table. The sample data list about 92,000 clones, and approximately 70% of these were observed just once. The ten largest clones take up around 25% of the sample.

Recombination joined TRBV6-2 or TRBV6-3 with TRBJ1-5; 7 bases in the junction line up with TRBD1. The clonotype originates from a woman aged 60-75 years in a cohort sampled during active or convalescent COVID-19. Sequenced material: peripheral blood. The nucleotide sequence reads as follows: TGTGCCAGCAGTTACTCCGACAGGGCGCGTGAGCCCCAGCATTTT. Its translation reads: CASSYSDRAREPQHF.